This note documents a single TCR beta chain sequence. The sample is drawn from a study of blood T cell repertoires in COVID-19. Across the study: Material from acute and convalescent COVID-19 was sourced from the United States, Italy and Spain.

CDR1 and CDR2 (germline): GTSNPN, SVGIG (reference sequence). V lost 4 bases to trimming and J lost 6 bases; unmatched junction nucleotides: 9. There are 16 residues in the CDR3. TCRdb's copy holds only in-frame clones and misses some; the assay was immunoSEQ multiplex PCR. The sample shows fewer than 300,000 clones, roughly 90% of them seen only once. Across under 25 US areas, participants ranged in age from about 18 to 100 years. Cohorts were based on clinical histories the participants reported. The recovered donors of Cohort 3 showed two negative PCRs, clearance, or symptom resolution. The sequencing sample was made of PBMCs or T cells enriched from blood (not recorded which). The sequence was collected from a woman aged 30 to 39 who had recovered from COVID-19. The chain is built from TRBV30 and TRBJ1-6; TRBD1 agrees at 10 bases. The CDR3 DNA is TGTGCCTGGACCAAGACAGGGGGCGCCTTTAATTCACCCCTCCACTTT. Translation gives CAWTKTGGAFNSPLHF. Based on the CDR3 plus reference TRBV30 and TRBJ1-6, the full variable domain is SQTIHQWPATLVQPVGSPLSLECTVEGTSNPNLYWYRQAAGRGLQLLFYSVGIGQISSEVPQNLSASRPQDRQFILSSKKLLLSDSGFYLCAWTKTGGAFNSPLHFGNGTRLTVT.